Listed below are T cell receptor beta chains from one sample, sequenced in a study of human T cells and chemical hapten exposure. TCRdb analysed the RACE reads with MiXCR anew, one entry per CDR3 protein. The data contain roughly 90,000 distinct CDR3 sequences, 11% of them singletons. The starting material was whole blood, obtained in connection with sensitization to the hapten diphenylcyclopropenone (DPC). The receptors stem from a woman aged 25 to 39 with alopecia areata. Some clones in this sample may be carry-over from other donors' samples. CDR3s include the opening cysteine and the closing phenylalanine or tryptophan. A D gene is named only where the DNA matches it firmly. Only part of the rows carry a size: once, few, many, or a class if the clone is expanded.

TRBD2,TRBV4-2,NA,TRBJ2-6,TGTGCCAGCAGCCAAGGGGGACTAGCGGGAGTTTTCGCTGGGGCCAACGTCCTGACTTTC,CASSQGGLAGVFAGANVLTF
TRBD1,TRBV11-2,NA,TRBJ1-6,TGTGCCAGCAGCTTAGGTCCCGACAGGGGGGCTTCACCCCTCCACTTT,CASSLGPDRGASPLHF
NA,TRBV7-9,many,TRBJ1-2,TGTGCCAGCAGCTTGGACAATAACTATGGCTACACCTTC,CASSLDNNYGYTF
NA,TRBV20-1,many,TRBJ2-1,TGCAGTGCTAGAACCCCTAGCGCCGGATACAATGAGCAGTTCTTC,CSARTPSAGYNEQFF
TRBD2,TRBV12-5,many,TRBJ2-2,TGTGCTAGTTCCCGGAGCGGGGAGCGCGGGGAGCTGTTTTTT,CASSRSGERGELFF
NA,TRBV7-2,few,TRBJ1-2,TGTGCCAGCAGCAGAGAGGCGCAAGACTATGGCTACACCTTC,CASSREAQDYGYTF
NA,TRBV20-1,many,TRBJ2-1,TGCAGTGCTAGAGGATGGCGGTACAATGAGCAGTTCTTC,CSARGWRYNEQFF
TRBD2,TRBV4-2,NA,TRBJ2-7,TGTGCCAGCAGCCAAGGCTGGACTAGCGTAGAGCAGTACTTC,CASSQGWTSVEQYF
NA,TRBV6-2/TRBV6-3,few,TRBJ2-1,TGTGCCAGCAGAAACATTCGGGCTGAGCAGTTCTTC,CASRNIRAEQFF
NA,TRBV20-1,few,TRBJ2-3,TGCAGTGCTAGACCGACTCAAAACACAGATACGCAGTATTTT,CSARPTQNTDTQYF
TRBD1,TRBV28,many,TRBJ1-2,TGTGCCAGCAGTTTAAGGGACAGGGCGAGCTACACCTTC,CASSLRDRASYTF
NA,TRBV15,many,TRBJ2-3,TGTGCCACCAGCAGAGATGCTCGGACGTTAGGGACAGATACGCAGTATTTT,CATSRDARTLGTDTQYF
NA,TRBV5-1,NA,TRBJ1-4,TGCGCCAGCAGCTTCAAGGGAGCAACTAATGAAAAACTGTTTTTT,CASSFKGATNEKLFF
TRBD2,TRBV10-3,NA,TRBJ2-1,TGTGCCATCAGAGAGGGGACTAGCGGGAGTACTGAGCAGTTCTTC,CAIREGTSGSTEQFF
TRBD1,TRBV10-2,many,TRBJ2-1,TGCGCCAGCAGTGAAGACAGGGTCTATGAGCAGTTCTTC,CASSEDRVYEQFF
TRBD1,TRBV25-1,NA,TRBJ2-6,TGTGCCAGCAGTGAAGTGTTAGGGACAGGTGCCTCTGGGGCCAACGTCCTGACTTTC,CASSEVLGTGASGANVLTF
NA,TRBV28,many,TRBJ2-1,TGTGCCAGCAGTTCGCTGGCTGGACCCACCCTGAACAATGAGCAGTTCTTC,CASSSLAGPTLNNEQFF
NA,TRBV28,many,TRBJ1-5,TGTGCCAGCGGCAGGGCCGTTCAGCCCCAGCATTTT,CASGRAVQPQHF
NA,TRBV28,few,TRBJ2-7,TGTGCCAGCAGAAGCGATTTCCTCCTATCCGGCGAGCAGTACTTC,CASRSDFLLSGEQYF
TRBD1,TRBV29-1,NA,TRBJ2-2,TGCAGCGCAGGGACAGGGGGCCCCACCGGGGAGCTGTTTTTT,CSAGTGGPTGELFF
NA,TRBV28,NA,TRBJ2-3,TGTGCCAGCAGTCCCTCCGTAGCGCGGGGCACAGATACGCAGTATTTT,CASSPSVARGTDTQYF
NA,TRBV30,many,TRBJ2-5,TGTGCCTGGAGTGTGACCCGAGAGACCCAGTACTTC,CAWSVTRETQYF
NA,TRBV28,few,TRBJ1-2,TGTGCCAGCAATCGAGGTCCCTTCTATGGCTACACCTTC,CASNRGPFYGYTF
TRBD2,TRBV28,NA,TRBJ2-3,TGTGCCAGCAGTTTGCCTCTAGCGGGGGGGACAGATACGCAGTATTTT,CASSLPLAGGTDTQYF
NA,TRBV11-1,many,TRBJ2-2,TGTGCCAGCAGCTTACGGGGGTTTCGGACCGGGGAGCTGTTTTTT,CASSLRGFRTGELFF
NA,TRBV7-3,few,TRBJ1-1,TGTGCCAGCAGCTTAAGTCAGCCAGGCGGGGAAGCTTTCTTT,CASSLSQPGGEAFF
NA,TRBV29-1,NA,TRBJ1-1,TGCAGCGTTGAAGATCACACAGGGCGAACTGAAGCTTTCTTT,CSVEDHTGRTEAFF
TRBD2,TRBV6-2/TRBV6-3,NA,TRBJ2-2,TGTGCCAGCAGTTTGGGACTAGCGGTTGGGGAGCTGTTTTTT,CASSLGLAVGELFF
NA,TRBV12-3/TRBV12-4,few,TRBJ1-5,TGTGCCAGCAGGTCATCAAGGACTCAGCCCCAGCATTTT,CASRSSRTQPQHF
TRBD2,TRBV3-1,NA,TRBJ2-1,TGTGCCAGCAGCCAGGCCTCCTTAGCGGGGGGCAATGAGCAGTTCTTC,CASSQASLAGGNEQFF
NA,TRBV7-9,many,TRBJ2-1,TGTGCCAGCAGCCCCCGGGACGGAGGCGCCTACAATGAGCAGTTCTTC,CASSPRDGGAYNEQFF
TRBD1,TRBV5-1,many,TRBJ2-1,TGCGCCAGCAGCTTGGGGGACAGCTACAATGAGCAGTTCTTC,CASSLGDSYNEQFF
NA,TRBV24-1,NA,TRBJ2-7,TGTGCCACCAGTGATACCTACGAGCAGTACTTC,CATSDTYEQYF
TRBD1,TRBV5-1,NA,TRBJ1-1,TGCGCCAGCAGCTTGGGGACAGGAGCGAGGATGAACACTGAAGCTTTCTTT,CASSLGTGARMNTEAFF
NA,TRBV20-1,few,TRBJ1-4,TGCAGTGCTAGAGGGGGAGCAGGGAGGGAAAAACTGTTTTTT,CSARGGAGREKLFF
NA,TRBV20-1,NA,TRBJ2-3,TGCAGTGCCGGCCTAGGGACTCGGCCAGATACGCAGTATTTT,CSAGLGTRPDTQYF
NA,TRBV28,NA,TRBJ1-1,TGTGCCAGCACCCTTAGTTCGAACACTGAAGCTTTCTTT,CASTLSSNTEAFF
NA,TRBV6-5,many,TRBJ2-2,TGTGCCAGCAGTTACTCTGCGGAAAGCGGGGAGCTGTTTTTT,CASSYSAESGELFF
NA,TRBV11-2,many,TRBJ2-6,TGTGCCAGCAGCTTATTTCTTGGGGCCAACGTCCTGACTTTC,CASSLFLGANVLTF
NA,TRBV19,many,TRBJ1-6,TGTGCCAGTAGTATTTCAACTGTAAATTCACCCCTCCACTTT,CASSISTVNSPLHF
NA,TRBV20-1,many,TRBJ2-3,TGCAGTGCTAGAGATGCAACCTCCGGAGACACAGATACGCAGTATTTT,CSARDATSGDTDTQYF